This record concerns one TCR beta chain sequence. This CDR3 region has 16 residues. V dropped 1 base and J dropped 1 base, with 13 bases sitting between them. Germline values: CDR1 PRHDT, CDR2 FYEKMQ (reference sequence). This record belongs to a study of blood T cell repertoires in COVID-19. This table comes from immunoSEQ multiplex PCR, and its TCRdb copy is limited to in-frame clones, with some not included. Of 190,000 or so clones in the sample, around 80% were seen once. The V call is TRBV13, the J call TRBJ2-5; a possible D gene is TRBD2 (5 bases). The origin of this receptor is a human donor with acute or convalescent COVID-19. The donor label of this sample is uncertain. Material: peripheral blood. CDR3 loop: CASSLARRVPQETQYF. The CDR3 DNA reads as TGTGCCAGCAGCTTAGCAAGGCGGGTACCCCAAGAGACCCAGTACTTC.